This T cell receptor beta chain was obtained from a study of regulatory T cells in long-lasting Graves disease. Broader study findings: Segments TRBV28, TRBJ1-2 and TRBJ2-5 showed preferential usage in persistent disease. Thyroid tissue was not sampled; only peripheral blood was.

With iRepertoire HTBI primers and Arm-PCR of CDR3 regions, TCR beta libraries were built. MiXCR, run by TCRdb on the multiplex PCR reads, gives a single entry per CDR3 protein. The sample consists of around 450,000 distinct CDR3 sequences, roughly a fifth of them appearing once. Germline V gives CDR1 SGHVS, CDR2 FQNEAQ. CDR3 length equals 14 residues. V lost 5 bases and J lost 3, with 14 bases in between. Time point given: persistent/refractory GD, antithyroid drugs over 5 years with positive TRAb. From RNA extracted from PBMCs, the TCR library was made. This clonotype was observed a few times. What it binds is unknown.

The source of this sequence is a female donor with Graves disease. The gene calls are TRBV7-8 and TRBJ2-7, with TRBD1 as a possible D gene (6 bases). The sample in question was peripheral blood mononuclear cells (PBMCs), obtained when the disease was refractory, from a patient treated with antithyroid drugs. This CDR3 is CASSPWTDGYEQYF. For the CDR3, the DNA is TGTGCCAGCAGCCCCTGGACAGACGGCTACGAGCAGTACTTC.